The 4 T cell receptor beta chains reported below all come from one sample, sequenced in a study of shared clonotypes between healthy human individuals. This table comes from immunoSEQ multiplex PCR, and its TCRdb copy is limited to in-frame clones, with some not included. The data hold 2 million to 2.5 million clones, with approximately 95% observed a single time. Material: naive CD4+ T cells from PBMCs. This sample's subset: CD45RA+ positively selected. These receptors all stem from a man in his late teens or twenties in good health. Some clones in this sample may be carry-over from other donors' samples.

The chain is built from TRBV15 and TRBJ2-2; TRBD2 aligns across 7 bases. V trimming: 8 bases; J trimming: 4 bases; junction bases outside the gene matches: 10. The CDR3 is 15 residues long. CDR1 is LNHNV, CDR2 YYDKDF, per germline (reference sequence). CDR3 protein: CATEGGTSGTGELFF. In nucleotides, the CDR3 is TGTGCCACCGAGGGAGGGACCTCGGGCACCGGGGAGCTGTTTTTT.

A remark on this clone: In the same sample, other DNA sequences code for this CDR3. J is TRBJ2-7 and V is TRBV29-1; TRBD1 matches at 12 bases. The V segment lost 4 bases and the J segment 4 bases; nucleotides outside the gene matches: 2. Germline lookup yields CDR1 SQVTM and CDR2 ANQGSEA. This CDR3 is 13 amino acids long. As DNA, the CDR3 is TGCAGCGTTGCGGGACAGGGGGCTTACGAGCAGTACTTC. Its translation is CSVAGQGAYEQYF.

This clone was recorded only once. This chain links TRBV10-3 with TRBJ2-7; the match to TRBD2 covers 8 bases. The germline V gene encodes CDR1 ENHRY and CDR2 SYGVKD. The CDR3 sequence is 13 residues long. J was trimmed by 6 bases and V by 10 bases; bases with no gene match: 11. The CDR3 protein is CATGTGGGREQYF. The CDR3 DNA is TGTGCCACCGGGACCGGGGGGGGACGCGAGCAGTACTTC.

The chain couples TRBV6-6 to TRBJ1-3; 7 bases match TRBD1. Germline assignment: CDR1 MNHNY and CDR2 SVGAGI (reference sequence). Losses at the gene ends were 2 bases for V and 0 bases for J; bases not matched to a gene: 1. The CDR3 covers 15 residues. The CDR3 sequence: CASSYRDSSGNTIYF. CDR3 DNA: TGTGCCAGCAGTTACCGGGACAGCTCTGGAAACACCATATATTTT.